This is a list of T cell receptor beta chains from one sample in a study of blood T cell repertoires in COVID-19. This table comes from immunoSEQ multiplex PCR, and its TCRdb copy is limited to in-frame clones, with some not included. The sample has about 99,000 clones, roughly nine tenths seen once. Sequencing used peripheral blood. These receptors were obtained from a human donor in a cohort sampled during active COVID-19. CDR3s include the opening cysteine and the closing phenylalanine or tryptophan. The order of the fields is CDR3 DNA, CDR3 protein, J gene, V gene, D gene, clone size. D genes are given only for firm matches. A clone size is listed for some rows: how often the clone was seen (once, few, many), or a class if it is expanded.

DNA: TGTGCCAGCAGTTACCCTTCTCGAGGACTAGCGGGGCCGGGAGGTCGAGAGCAGTACTTC
CDR3: CASSYPSRGLAGPGGREQYF
J: TRBJ2-7
V: TRBV6-2/TRBV6-3
D: TRBD2
size: -

DNA: TGTGCCAGCAGCCCTCTCGGACTACAACCAGATACGCAGTATTTT
CDR3: CASSPLGLQPDTQYF
J: TRBJ2-3
V: TRBV7-9
D: -
size: -

DNA: TGTGCCAGCACCCCAGCGGGGGGTTCGGATGAGCAGTTCTTC
CDR3: CASTPAGGSDEQFF
J: TRBJ2-1
V: TRBV9
D: TRBD2
size: -

DNA: TGTGCCAGCAGCCCTTTTCGGAACACTGAAGCTTTCTTT
CDR3: CASSPFRNTEAFF
J: TRBJ1-1
V: TRBV7-6
D: -
size: -

DNA: TGTGCCAGCAGCTTTGGGACTAGCGTACACAATGAGCAGTTCTTC
CDR3: CASSFGTSVHNEQFF
J: TRBJ2-1
V: TRBV11-3
D: TRBD2
size: -

DNA: TGTGCCAGCAGTTGGGGGGGAAGCTATGGCTACACCTTC
CDR3: CASSWGGSYGYTF
J: TRBJ1-2
V: TRBV6-5
D: -
size: -

DNA: TGTGCCAGCAGCTTAGTAGGTCACGGAACGGGGAACACAGATACGCAGTATTTT
CDR3: CASSLVGHGTGNTDTQYF
J: TRBJ2-3
V: TRBV7-6
D: -
size: -

DNA: TGTGCCAGCAGTTATTACAGGGGACCCTACGAGCAGTACTTC
CDR3: CASSYYRGPYEQYF
J: TRBJ2-7
V: TRBV6-6
D: TRBD1
size: once

DNA: TGCGCCAGCAGCTCTCAACAGTACACTGAAGCTTTCTTT
CDR3: CASSSQQYTEAFF
J: TRBJ1-1
V: TRBV5-1
D: -
size: -

DNA: TGTGCCAGTAGCGAGGGGACAGTCTCCTACAATGAGCAGTTCTTC
CDR3: CASSEGTVSYNEQFF
J: TRBJ2-1
V: TRBV19
D: TRBD1
size: -

DNA: TGCGCCAGCAGCCAAGAAAGGACAGGGGGGTACGCTTTTCAAGAGACCCAGTACTTC
CDR3: CASSQERTGGYAFQETQYF
J: TRBJ2-5
V: TRBV4-3
D: TRBD1
size: once

DNA: TGTGCCAGCAGCTTAGCGTCAGGACTAGGAACCTACGAGCAGTACTTC
CDR3: CASSLASGLGTYEQYF
J: TRBJ2-7
V: TRBV7-9
D: TRBD2
size: -

DNA: TGCGCCAGCAGCCGATCGTTTACAGATAACCTTTCTGGGGCCAACGTCCTGACTTTC
CDR3: CASSRSFTDNLSGANVLTF
J: TRBJ2-6
V: TRBV4-1
D: -
size: -

DNA: TGTGCCAGCAGACTAGCCCTCGGCTACAATGAGCAGTTCTTC
CDR3: CASRLALGYNEQFF
J: TRBJ2-1
V: TRBV27
D: -
size: -

DNA: TGTGCCAGCACCACCGTACTAGGGTACACTGAAGCTTTCTTT
CDR3: CASTTVLGYTEAFF
J: TRBJ1-1
V: TRBV6-5
D: -
size: -

DNA: TGCAGCGCGGTACTGGGGGGGCGAGAGCAGTACTTC
CDR3: CSAVLGGREQYF
J: TRBJ2-7
V: TRBV29-1
D: -
size: -

DNA: TGTGCCACCAGTGATTTGCGCGGCCCCTCCTACGAGCAGTACTTC
CDR3: CATSDLRGPSYEQYF
J: TRBJ2-7
V: TRBV24-1
D: -
size: few

DNA: TGTGCCAGCAGTACGCGGGACGGCGGCTACGAGCAGTACTTC
CDR3: CASSTRDGGYEQYF
J: TRBJ2-7
V: TRBV6-5
D: -
size: many

DNA: TGCGCCAGCAGCTTGGACCAGGGGGTCCTCTATGGCTACACCTTC
CDR3: CASSLDQGVLYGYTF
J: TRBJ1-2
V: TRBV5-1
D: TRBD1
size: once

DNA: TGTGCCAGCAGCCCGATGACTAGCGGGGGAATCACAGATACGCAGTATTTT
CDR3: CASSPMTSGGITDTQYF
J: TRBJ2-3
V: TRBV7-9
D: TRBD2
size: -

DNA: TGTGCCAGCAGCTTAGAGGCTAGCGGGAGCGCAGATACGCAGTATTTT
CDR3: CASSLEASGSADTQYF
J: TRBJ2-3
V: TRBV13
D: TRBD2
size: -

DNA: TGTGCCAGCAGCCGGTACCAAGAGACCCAGTACTTC
CDR3: CASSRYQETQYF
J: TRBJ2-5
V: TRBV28
D: -
size: -

DNA: TGTGCCACCAACCCGGGACTAGCGGGGGGGCTGGGCAAAAACATTCAGTACTTC
CDR3: CATNPGLAGGLGKNIQYF
J: TRBJ2-4
V: TRBV21-1
D: -
size: once

DNA: TGTGCCAGCAGCAAAAGAGGAGACAGAAGTGCCACCGGGGAGCTGTTTTTT
CDR3: CASSKRGDRSATGELFF
J: TRBJ2-2
V: TRBV7-2
D: -
size: -

DNA: TGTGCCAGCAGCTTAGGGGTAGGGACTAGCTTGCACTTC
CDR3: CASSLGVGTSLHF
J: TRBJ2-7
V: TRBV7-8
D: TRBD2
size: -

DNA: TGTGCCAGCAGCTTGGGTCTAGCGGGAGCGGATGAGCAGTTCTTC
CDR3: CASSLGLAGADEQFF
J: TRBJ2-1
V: TRBV5-4
D: TRBD2
size: once

DNA: TGTGCCAGCAGCTTGGAGGCGGGGAGCTCCTACGAGCAGTACTTC
CDR3: CASSLEAGSSYEQYF
J: TRBJ2-7
V: TRBV5-4
D: -
size: -

DNA: TGTGCCAGCAGCTTAGTCTCCGCGGGGACCTCTGGAAACACCATATATTTT
CDR3: CASSLVSAGTSGNTIYF
J: TRBJ1-3
V: TRBV7-6
D: -
size: -

DNA: TGCAGCGTCGTACCCTGGGGGACAGGGGCATTCGAGCAGTACTTC
CDR3: CSVVPWGTGAFEQYF
J: TRBJ2-7
V: TRBV29-1
D: TRBD1
size: -

DNA: TGTGCCAGCAGCTGGGGCACAGGGAGTACCTACGAGCAGTACTTC
CDR3: CASSWGTGSTYEQYF
J: TRBJ2-7
V: TRBV5-4
D: -
size: -

DNA: TGTGCCAGTATGGGAGTCCGGGGTGCAACTAATGAAAAACTGTTTTTT
CDR3: CASMGVRGATNEKLFF
J: TRBJ1-4
V: TRBV19
D: -
size: -

DNA: TGTGCCAGCAGCAGAGAACCGCCAGGACAGGCCCATGGTGGTTCTGGGGCCAACGTCCTGACTTTC
CDR3: CASSREPPGQAHGGSGANVLTF
J: TRBJ2-6
V: TRBV21-1
D: -
size: -